This paragraph reports one T cell receptor (beta chain). The antigen is not known. The sample originates from a study of cytomegalovirus exposure and HLA in healthy donors. Broader study findings: Cytomegalovirus association was listed for 170 or so TCR beta chains. Usually a TCR sequence was rare, but some public TCRs were found in many donors.

The PCR employed 60 Vbeta primers together with 13 Jbeta primers. Profiled with immunoSEQ multiplex PCR; TCRdb holds only in-frame clones, not every one. The sample has roughly 120,000 clones, about 86% seen once. CDR3 length: 14 residues. Germline V gene sequence: CDR1 LGHNA, CDR2 YSLEER. The V end was cut by 4 bases, the J end by 1 base, with 10 bases between. V and J are TRBV4-3 and TRBJ1-1; D uncertain. The clonotype comes from a woman in her 30s in good health and CMV-seronegative. Sequenced material: PBMCs. Here the CDR3 DNA reads TGCGCCAGCAGCCGGAATGCGGAGAACACTGAAGCTTTCTTT. Translation gives CASSRNAENTEAFF.